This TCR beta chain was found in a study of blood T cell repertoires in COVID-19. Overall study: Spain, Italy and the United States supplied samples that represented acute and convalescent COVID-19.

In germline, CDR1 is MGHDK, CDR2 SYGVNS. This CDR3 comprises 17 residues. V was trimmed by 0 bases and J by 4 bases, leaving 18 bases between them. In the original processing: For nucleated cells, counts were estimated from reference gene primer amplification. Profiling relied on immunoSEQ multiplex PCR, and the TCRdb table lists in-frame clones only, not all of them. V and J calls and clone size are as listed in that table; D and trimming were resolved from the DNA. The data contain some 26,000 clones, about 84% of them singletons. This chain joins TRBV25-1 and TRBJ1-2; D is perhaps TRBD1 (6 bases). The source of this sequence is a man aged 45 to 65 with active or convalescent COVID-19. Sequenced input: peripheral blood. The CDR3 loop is CASSEYIQQGKSYGYTF. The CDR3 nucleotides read TGTGCCAGCAGTGAATATATTCAACAGGGCAAAAGCTATGGCTACACCTTC.